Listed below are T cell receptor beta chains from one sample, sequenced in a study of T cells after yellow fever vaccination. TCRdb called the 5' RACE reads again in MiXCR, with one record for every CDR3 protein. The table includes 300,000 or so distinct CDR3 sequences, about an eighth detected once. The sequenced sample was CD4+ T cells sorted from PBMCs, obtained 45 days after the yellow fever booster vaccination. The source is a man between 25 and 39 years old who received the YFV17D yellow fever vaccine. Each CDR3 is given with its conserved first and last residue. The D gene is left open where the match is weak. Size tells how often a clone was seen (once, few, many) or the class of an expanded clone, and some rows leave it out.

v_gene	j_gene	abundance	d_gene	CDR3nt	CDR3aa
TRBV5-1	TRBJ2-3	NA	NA	TGCGCCAGCAGCAGGGGTTGCACAGATACGCAGTATTTT	CASSRGCTDTQYF
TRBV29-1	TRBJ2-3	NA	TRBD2	TGCAGCGTACTCGGGACTAGTATGCCAGATACGCAGTATTTT	CSVLGTSMPDTQYF
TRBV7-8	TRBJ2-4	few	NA	TGTGCCAGCAGCCCCCCTTCCGGACCCAAAAACATTCAGTACTTC	CASSPPSGPKNIQYF
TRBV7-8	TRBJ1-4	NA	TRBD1	TGTGCCAGCAGCTCGGACAGGGCCCGGGTAGGGAAACTGTTTTTT	CASSSDRARVGKLFF
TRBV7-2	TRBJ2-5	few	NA	TGTGCCAGCAGCTTAGCGAGGGTAGCGGTCGGATCTGAGACCCAGTACTTC	CASSLARVAVGSETQYF
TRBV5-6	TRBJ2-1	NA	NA	TGTGCCAGCAGCTCTCTAGGGGACTCGGCGTTGCTTGAGCAGTTCTTC	CASSSLGDSALLEQFF
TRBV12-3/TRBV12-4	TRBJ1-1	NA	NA	TGTGCCAGCAGCCGGGACACCGTGAACACTGAAGCTTTCTTT	CASSRDTVNTEAFF
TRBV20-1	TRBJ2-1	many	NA	TGCAGTGCTAGTCTTCAGGAAACCTACAATGAGCAGTTCTTC	CSASLQETYNEQFF
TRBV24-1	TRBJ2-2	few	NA	TGTGCCACCAGTGACAGGGCCACCGGGGAGCTGTTTTTT	CATSDRATGELFF
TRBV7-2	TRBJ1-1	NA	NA	TGTGCCAGCAGCTTTTCGGCGGACACTGAAGCTTTCTTT	CASSFSADTEAFF
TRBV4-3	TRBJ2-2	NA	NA	TGCGCCAGCAGCCAAGGTGGATATGTGAACACCGGGGAGCTGTTTTTT	CASSQGGYVNTGELFF
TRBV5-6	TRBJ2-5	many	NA	TGTGCCAGCAGCTTCCCAGGGACAGAGACCCAGTACTTC	CASSFPGTETQYF
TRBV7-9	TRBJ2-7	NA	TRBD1	TGTGCCAGCACCTCACAGGGGCTGGGCGAGCAGTACTTC	CASTSQGLGEQYF
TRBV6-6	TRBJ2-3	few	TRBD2	TGTGCCGGCTGCAGCGGGGGATCTGATACGCAGTATTTT	CAGCSGGSDTQYF
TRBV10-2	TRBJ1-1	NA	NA	TGCGCCACCGGCAGGGGAACCATGAACACTGAAGCTTTCTTT	CATGRGTMNTEAFF
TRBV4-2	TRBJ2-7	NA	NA	TGTGCCATCAGAGGCGGGACGCTCTTCGAGCAGTACTTC	CAIRGGTLFEQYF
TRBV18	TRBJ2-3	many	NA	TGTGCCAGCTCACTACGGGACGCCAGCACAGATACGCAGTATTTT	CASSLRDASTDTQYF
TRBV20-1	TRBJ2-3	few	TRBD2	TGCAGTGCTAGAGATCGACTAGCGGGGAAAACTAGCACAGATACGCAGTATTTT	CSARDRLAGKTSTDTQYF
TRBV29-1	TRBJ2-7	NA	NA	TGCAGCGTTACCCACCAAGCGAGAGCCTACGAGCAGTACTTC	CSVTHQARAYEQYF
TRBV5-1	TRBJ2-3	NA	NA	TGCGCCAGCAGCTTGGAGGGTGCGTCATCGCAGTATTTT	CASSLEGASSQYF
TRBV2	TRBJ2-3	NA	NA	TGTGCCAGCAACTTGGGGGGGCCCGGACAGGGAAGACGGGCTGATACGCAGTATTTT	CASNLGGPGQGRRADTQYF
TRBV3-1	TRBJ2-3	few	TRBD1	TGTGCCAGCAGCCATAGGGACAGTTATTCAAGGAATACGCAGTATTTT	CASSHRDSYSRNTQYF
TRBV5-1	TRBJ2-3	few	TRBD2	TGCGCCAGCAGCTTGGATGCGGGAGGGCCCTCAGATACGCAGTATTTT	CASSLDAGGPSDTQYF
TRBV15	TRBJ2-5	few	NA	TGTGCCACCAGCGTCCGACTGCAAGAGACCCAGTACTTC	CATSVRLQETQYF
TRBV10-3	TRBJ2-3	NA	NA	TGTGCCATCACCCTGGGAGGCTCGGGCACAGATACGCAGTATTTT	CAITLGGSGTDTQYF
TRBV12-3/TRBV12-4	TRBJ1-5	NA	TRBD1	TGTGCCAGCAGTTTCGGGACAGGGTATCAATATAGCAATCAGCCCCAGCATTTT	CASSFGTGYQYSNQPQHF
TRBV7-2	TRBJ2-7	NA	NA	TGTGCCAGCAGCTTTCGATCCCCCCCCCTCTTTTCCGAGCAGTACTTC	CASSFRSPPLFSEQYF
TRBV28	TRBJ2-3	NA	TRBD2	TGTGCCAGCCAGTCTAGCGGGAGGGCCGGGACAGATACGCAGTATTTT	CASQSSGRAGTDTQYF
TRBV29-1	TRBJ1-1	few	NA	TGCAGCGCCGCAGGGACCCTGAACACTGAAGCTTTCTTT	CSAAGTLNTEAFF
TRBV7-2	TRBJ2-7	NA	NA	TGTGCCAGCAGCTTAGTAGATGTGGGCCCCTACGAGCAGTACTTC	CASSLVDVGPYEQYF
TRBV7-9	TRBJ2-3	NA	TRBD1	TGTGCCAGCAGCTACGGGACAGGGAATACGCAGTATTTT	CASSYGTGNTQYF
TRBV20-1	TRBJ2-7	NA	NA	TGCAGTGCTAGTAATGGCCACGAGCAGTACTTC	CSASNGHEQYF
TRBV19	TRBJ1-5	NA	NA	TGTGCCAGTAGTACTACCAGGGGATCTAATCAGCCCCAGCATTTT	CASSTTRGSNQPQHF
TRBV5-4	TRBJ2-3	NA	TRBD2	TGTGCCAGCAGCCCCGGGACTAGCGGTACTAGCACAGATACGCAGTATTTT	CASSPGTSGTSTDTQYF
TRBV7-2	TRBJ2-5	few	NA	TGTGCCAGCAGCACCAGGGTTGGGAGAAGGGAGACCCAGTACTTC	CASSTRVGRRETQYF
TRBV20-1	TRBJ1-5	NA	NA	TGCAGTGCTAGATCAACTTCAAGGCAGCCCCAGCATTTT	CSARSTSRQPQHF
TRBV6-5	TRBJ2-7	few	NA	TGTGCCAGCAGTTACTCGCCCGCAGGATTCTACGAGCAGTACTTC	CASSYSPAGFYEQYF
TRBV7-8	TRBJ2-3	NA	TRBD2	TGTGCCAGCAGCTTAGCGGGAGGGCCATCGGGCACAGATACGCAGTATTTT	CASSLAGGPSGTDTQYF
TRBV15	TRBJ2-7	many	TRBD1	TGTGCCACCAGCAGAGATGAGACAGGGGTCGAGCAGTACTTC	CATSRDETGVEQYF
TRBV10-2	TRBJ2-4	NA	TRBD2	TGCGCCAGCAGTGAGACACCTTCCGGGACTAGCGGGGCTGGCAAAAACATTCAGTACTTC	CASSETPSGTSGAGKNIQYF
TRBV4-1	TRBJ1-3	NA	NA	TGCGCCAGCAGCCAAGATTCGGCAGTGAACACCATATATTTT	CASSQDSAVNTIYF
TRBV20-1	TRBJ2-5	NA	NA	TGCAGTGCTGGTATGCCGCCGTTCCAAGAGACCCAGTACTTC	CSAGMPPFQETQYF
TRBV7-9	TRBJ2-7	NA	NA	TGTGCCAGCAGCACAAACTCAGCCACCTACGAGCAGTACTTC	CASSTNSATYEQYF
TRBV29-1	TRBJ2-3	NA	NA	TGCAGCGTTGGCGGTGTAGTCCGATTGGATACGCAGTATTTT	CSVGGVVRLDTQYF
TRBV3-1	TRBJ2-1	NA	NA	TGTGCCAGCGGCCTAGTGGCTGAGCAGTTCTTC	CASGLVAEQFF
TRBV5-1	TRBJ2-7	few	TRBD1	TGCGCCAGCAGCCAGACGGGACAGCACTACGAGCAGTACTTC	CASSQTGQHYEQYF
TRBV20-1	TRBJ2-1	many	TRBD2	TGCAGTGCTGGGGGGACTAGCGGGTTTGATGAGCAGTTCTTC	CSAGGTSGFDEQFF
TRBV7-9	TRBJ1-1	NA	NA	TGTGCCAGCAACGAGGCGGGACATAAAAACACTGAAGCTTTCTTT	CASNEAGHKNTEAFF
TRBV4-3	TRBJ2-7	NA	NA	TGCGCCAGCAGCCAAGATGTGACGGGGATCTCCTACGAGCAGTACTTC	CASSQDVTGISYEQYF
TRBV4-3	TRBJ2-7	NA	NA	TGCGCCAGCAGCGACGGGGAGGTCGGGTCCTACGAGCAGTACTTC	CASSDGEVGSYEQYF
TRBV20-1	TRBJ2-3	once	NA	TGCAGTGCTGTACAGGCCCCCAAATTTCGTACGCACACAGATACGCAGTATTTT	CSAVQAPKFRTHTDTQYF
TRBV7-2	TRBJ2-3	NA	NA	TGTGCCACCCAGAGAGGGGGGGCGGATACGCAGTATTTT	CATQRGGADTQYF